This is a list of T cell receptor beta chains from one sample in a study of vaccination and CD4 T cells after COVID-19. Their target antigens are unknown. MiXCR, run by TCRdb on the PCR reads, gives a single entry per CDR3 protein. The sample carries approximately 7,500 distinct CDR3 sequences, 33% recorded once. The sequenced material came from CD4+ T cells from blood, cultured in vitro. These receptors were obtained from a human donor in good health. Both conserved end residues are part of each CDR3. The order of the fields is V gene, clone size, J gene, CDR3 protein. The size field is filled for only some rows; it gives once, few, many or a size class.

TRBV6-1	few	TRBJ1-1	CASRPFPLNTEAFF
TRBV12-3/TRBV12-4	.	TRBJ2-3	CASSPLGKTQYF
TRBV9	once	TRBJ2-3	CASSVGLSGDTQYF
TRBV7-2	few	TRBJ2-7	CASSRSGGYSSSYEQYF
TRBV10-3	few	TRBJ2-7	CAISASQGVSYEQYF
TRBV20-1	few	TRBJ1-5	CSARRLGQPQHF
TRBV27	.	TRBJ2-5	CASSRGGYETQCF
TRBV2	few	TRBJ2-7	CASSDGEGVNEQYF
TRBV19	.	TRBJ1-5	CASSTFGGISSNQPQHF
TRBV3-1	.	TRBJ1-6	CASSQEPSPLHF
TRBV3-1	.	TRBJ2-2	CASSQPISRHTGELFF
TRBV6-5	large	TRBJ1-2	CASSYDRAPYGYTF
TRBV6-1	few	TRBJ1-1	CASGKGGIPEAFF
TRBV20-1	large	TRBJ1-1	CSASTMNTEAFF